This T cell receptor beta chain was obtained from a study of cytomegalovirus exposure and HLA in healthy donors. The CDR3 sequence is 11 residues long. From germline, CDR1 is SGHDT and CDR2 YYEEEE. Trimming took off 2 bases at V and 7 bases at J, with 4 bases between the two ends. PCR amplification relied on 60 Vbeta primers (plus 13 Jbeta primers). Profiling relied on immunoSEQ multiplex PCR, and the TCRdb table lists in-frame clones only, not all of them. Found here are around 160,000 clones, around 79% of them singletons; the top ten hold 6.7%. Material: PBMCs. The TCR was taken from a woman in her thirties or forties in good health and CMV-seropositive. This chain connects TRBV5-6 to TRBJ2-1; D not certain. In nucleotides, the CDR3 is TGTGCCAGCAGCTTTTCGAATGAGCAGTTCTTC. Translating it yields CASSFSNEQFF. The whole variable domain, filled in from reference TRBV5-6 and TRBJ2-1, reads DAGVTQSPTHLIKTRGQQVTLRCSPKSGHDTVSWYQQALGQGPQFIFQYYEEEERQRGNFPDRFSGHQFPNYSSELNVNALLLGDSALYLCASSFSNEQFFGPGTRLTVL.